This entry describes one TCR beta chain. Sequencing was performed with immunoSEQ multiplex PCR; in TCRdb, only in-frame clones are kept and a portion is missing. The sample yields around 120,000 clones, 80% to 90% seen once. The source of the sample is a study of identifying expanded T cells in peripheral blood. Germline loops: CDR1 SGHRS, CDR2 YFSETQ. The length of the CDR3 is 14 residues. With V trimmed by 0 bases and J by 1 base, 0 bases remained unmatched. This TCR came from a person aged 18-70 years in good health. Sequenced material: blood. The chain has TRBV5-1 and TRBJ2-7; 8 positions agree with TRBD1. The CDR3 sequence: CASSLGQGSYEQYF. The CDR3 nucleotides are TGCGCCAGCAGCTTGGGACAGGGGTCCTACGAGCAGTACTTC. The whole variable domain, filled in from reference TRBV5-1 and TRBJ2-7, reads KAGVTQTPRYLIKTRGQQVTLSCSPISGHRSVSWYQQTPGQGLQFLFEYFSETQRNKGNFPGRFSGRQFSNSRSEMNVSTLELGDSALYLCASSLGQGSYEQYFGPGTRLTVT.